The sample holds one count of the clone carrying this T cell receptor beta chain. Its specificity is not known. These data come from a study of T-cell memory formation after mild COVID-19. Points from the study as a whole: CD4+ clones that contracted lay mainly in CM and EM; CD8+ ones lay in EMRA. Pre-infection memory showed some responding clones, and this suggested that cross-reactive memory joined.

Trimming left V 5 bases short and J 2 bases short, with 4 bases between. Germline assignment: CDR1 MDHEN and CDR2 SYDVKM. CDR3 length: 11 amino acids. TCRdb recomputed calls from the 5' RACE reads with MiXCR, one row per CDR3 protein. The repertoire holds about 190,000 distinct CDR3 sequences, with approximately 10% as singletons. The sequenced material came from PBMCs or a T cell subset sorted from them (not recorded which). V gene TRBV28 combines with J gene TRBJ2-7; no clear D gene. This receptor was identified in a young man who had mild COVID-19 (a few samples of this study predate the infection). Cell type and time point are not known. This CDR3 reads CASSGAYEQYV. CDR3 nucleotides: TGTGCCAGCAGTGGGGCCTACGAGCAGTACGTC.